This T cell receptor (beta chain) originates from a study of blood T cell repertoires in COVID-19. Background on the study: COVID-19 samples collected from the United States, Italy and Spain covered acute and convalescent phases. Sources were T cells, B-cell-depleted T cells, or PBMCs; the material itself was cDNA or gDNA.

Each recovered donor of Cohort 3 presented with two negative PCRs, clearance, or symptom resolution. V shed 8 bases and J 3 bases; nucleotides not matched to a gene: 8. Germline-derived CDR1 and CDR2 are MRHNA and SNTAGT. This CDR3 spans 14 amino acids. Methods used by the authors: Cell counts per sample came from amplifying reference gene primers. Libraries were prepared by immunoSEQ multiplex PCR; TCRdb keeps only in-frame clonotypes and omits some of them. V, J and clone size are taken as reported in that table, and D and trimming were inferred from the DNA itself. The sample holds approximately 390,000 clones; around nine tenths are singletons and the top ten take about a tenth.

Sequencing was carried out using PBMCs or T cells enriched from blood (not recorded which). This sequence originates from a woman between 45 and 65 years old who had recovered from COVID-19. The chain is built from TRBV6-4 and TRBJ2-5, with TRBD2 matching over 8 bases. DNA for the CDR3: TGTGCCAGCTGTCGGGAGGGGAGAGAAGAGACCCAGTACTTC. Protein: CASCREGREETQYF.